Given below is one T cell receptor beta chain in context. The antigen is not known. Generation of TCR beta libraries employed quantitative 5'-RACE incorporating molecular barcodes. TCRdb used MiXCR to reprocess the 5' RACE reads, holding one entry per CDR3 protein. The sample holds about 33,000 distinct CDR3 sequences, approximately 10% seen once. The record originates from a study of CD8 T cells in ankylosing spondylitis. Overall study findings and caveats: CD8+ by phenotype, disease-linked clones were relatively rare in peripheral blood. Disease-linked clones were reportedly significantly enriched in matched ankylosing spondylitis synovial fluid. A motif in TCR beta, a set of under 10 highly homologous variants, appeared characteristic of ankylosing spondylitis blood.

CDR3 length: 18 amino acids. V lost 0 bases to trimming and J lost 1 base; unmatched junction nucleotides: 9. Looked up from germline, CDR1 is DFQATT and CDR2 is SNEGSKA (reference sequence). This clonotype was sampled from a male donor with ankylosing spondylitis. Input material: synovial fluid, either unsorted or a sorted T cell fraction (not recorded which). The chain recombines TRBV20-1 with TRBJ2-4, with 10 nucleotides matching TRBD2. This CDR3 reads CSARERAGGRLAKNIQYF. The CDR3 region has the DNA TGCAGTGCTAGAGAGCGAGCGGGAGGGCGGTTGGCCAAAAACATTCAGTACTTC.